One T cell receptor (beta chain) is described in this entry. Its antigen is as yet unknown. Germline trimming cut 8 bases from V and 8 bases from J; bases unmatched to any gene: 15. In germline, CDR1 is MNHNY, CDR2 SVGAGI (reference sequence). This CDR3 comprises 16 residues. Both peripheral blood and punch biopsies of lesional scalp skin were obtained from patients who had alopecia areata. This sample is drawn from a study of CD8+ T cells in alopecia areata. Overall study findings and caveats: The study found TCR sharing across patients less clear than in mice, possibly for HLA reasons. Sequenced scalp T cells also include alphabeta T cells resident in normal skin.

RNA, once extracted, was reverse transcribed into cDNA for use as the sequencing template. Clones were sequenced by immunoSEQ multiplex PCR, and TCRdb holds only the in-frame ones, with some missing. The sample holds 55,000 to 65,000 clones, around 47% seen once. This clonotype was sampled from a human donor with alopecia areata. V and J are TRBV6-6 and TRBJ2-1; 10 bases match TRBD2. Sequencing used NKG2D-low CD8+ T cells sorted from blood. The CDR3 region has the DNA TGTGCCAGCCCCGGAGCGGGAGGGGAGTCGCAGCATGAGCAGTTCTTC. Its protein product is CASPGAGGESQHEQFF.